This paragraph reports one T cell receptor beta chain. The repertoire was sequenced with immunoSEQ multiplex PCR; TCRdb's copy has only in-frame clones and lacks some. Among 50,000 to 70,000 clones listed, 84% were seen once. The sample originates from a study of OX40 agonist ivuxolimab in advanced cancers. Across the study: The group had a mean age of roughly 65 years, ranged from about 23 to 85, and was just under 85% male.

Germline V gives CDR1 LNHDA, CDR2 SQIVND (reference sequence). This CDR3 is built from 14 residues. Trimming stripped 2 bases from V and 2 bases from J, with 8 bases between. This specimen consisted of CD4+ or CD8+ T cells sorted from blood, obtained in a trial of the OX40 agonist ivuxolimab. The genes are TRBV19 and TRBJ2-3; no clear D. The clonotype originates from an adult with an advanced solid tumor such as melanoma, head and neck, liver or kidney cancer. DNA of the CDR3: TGTGCCAGTAGTATAATGGGTGCCACAGATACGCAGTATTTT. It yields the protein CASSIMGATDTQYF.